Detailed here is one TCR beta chain. The antigen remains undetermined. Assay: immunoSEQ multiplex PCR; the TCRdb copy retains only in-frame clones and omits some. The data show tens of thousands of clones, around 91% seen once. The sample originates from a study of T cell responses to AZD1222 COVID-19 vaccine. General observations from the study: Samples come after the peak T cell response, not at day 14.

Germline CDR1 reads SGHDT; CDR2 reads YYEEEE. V was pared by 2 bases and J by 7 bases, with 7 bases between. The CDR3 is 11 amino acids. Sequenced material: peripheral blood, taken on day 0 of MenACWY control vaccination. V gene TRBV5-6 combines with J gene TRBJ2-7; TRBD2 might be the D (5 bases). The TCR sequence derives from an adult in good health. CDR3 in amino acids: CASSFEREQYF. CDR3 DNA sequence: TGTGCCAGCAGCTTTGAGCGGGAGCAGTACTTC.